Reported below is one T cell receptor (beta chain). Its antigen is not identified. This sample stems from a study of read filtering for tumor transcriptome and immune sequencing. About the study: By R-ISS, stages I, II and III held about 8, 15 and 7 patients.

Regarding the study as a whole: Approximately 80% of IR-seq clonotypes had one read, totaling about 4% of reads; RNA-seq: about 70% and 40%.

This library used roughly 400 ng RNA and molecular barcoded adaptors spanning alpha/delta and beta/gamma chains. TCRdb redid the calling of the reads with MiXCR, one entry per CDR3 protein. The data contain roughly 38,000 distinct CDR3 sequences, around an eighth of them singletons. This receptor was obtained from a donor aged 40 or older with multiple myeloma. Sequencing input: a population of CD138-negative cells sorted from bone marrow.

The CDR3 region has the DNA TGTGCCAGTAGTGATCTGGGGGGGGGCACTGAAGCTTTCTTT. This codes for CASSDLGGGTEAFF. The V call is TRBV19, the J call TRBJ1-1, with D possibly being TRBD1 (5 bases). CDR1 and CDR2 from the germline V gene are LNHDA and SQIVND (reference sequence). The length of the CDR3 is 14 residues. Trimming cost V 5 bases and J 4 bases, with 14 bases left between them. The whole variable domain, filled in from reference TRBV19 and TRBJ1-1, reads DGGITQSPKYLFRKEGQNVTLSCEQNLNHDAMYWYRQDPGQGLRLIYYSQIVNDFQKGDIAEGYSVSREKKESFPLTVTSAQKNPTAFYLCASSDLGGGTEAFFGQGTRLTVV.